Listed here are 28 T cell receptor beta chains from one sample, sequenced in a study of cytomegalovirus exposure and HLA in healthy donors. Primers: 60 Vbeta forward and 13 Jbeta reverse. The repertoire was sequenced with immunoSEQ multiplex PCR; TCRdb's copy has only in-frame clones and lacks some. The table includes more than 150,000 clones, 80% to 85% detected once. Sequences were obtained from PBMCs. The source is a boy aged 2 to 10 in good health and CMV-seronegative.

The rearrangement uses TRBV30 and TRBJ1-5; D is perhaps TRBD1 (6 bases). Trimming stripped 3 bases from V and 6 bases from J, with 18 bases between. This CDR3 has 15 amino acids. The germline gives CDR1 GTSNPN, CDR2 SVGIG (reference sequence). The CDR3 is CAWSGVGDITQPQHF. CDR3 nucleotide sequence: TGTGCCTGGAGCGGAGTAGGGGACATAACTCAGCCCCAGCATTTT.

V usage is TRBV6-5 and J usage is TRBJ2-2; D perhaps matches TRBD1 (5 bases). The V end was cut by 6 bases, the J end by 6 bases, with 11 bases between. The CDR3 is 13 amino acids. Germline assignment: CDR1 MNHEY and CDR2 SVGAGI. Here the CDR3 DNA reads TGTGCCAGCAGCCCCAGGGTGGCCGGGGAGCTGTTTTTT. As protein: CASSPRVAGELFF.

V gene TRBV5-4 combines with J gene TRBJ2-7, with 12 bases aligning to TRBD2. The V gene's germline CDR1 is SGHNT and CDR2 YYREEE (reference sequence). V dropped 2 bases and J dropped 3; count of bases not matched to a gene: 6. This CDR3 spans 16 amino acids. The CDR3 region has the DNA TGTGCCAGCAGCTTTTTCTCGACTAGCGGGAGCTACGAGCAGTACTTC. Residues: CASSFFSTSGSYEQYF. The variable domain in full, with the rest retrieved from reference TRBV5-4 and TRBJ2-7, is ETGVTQSPTHLIKTRGQQVTLRCSSQSGHNTVSWYQQALGQGPQFIFQYYREEENGRGNFPPRFSGLQFPNYSSELNVNALELDDSALYLCASSFFSTSGSYEQYFGPGTRLTVT.

The CDR3 is CASSLSPGHRTDTQYF. CDR3 nucleotide sequence: TGTGCCAGCAGTTTATCGCCCGGTCATCGCACAGATACGCAGTATTTT. The gene calls are TRBV27 and TRBJ2-3, with D unclear. Germline V gene sequence: CDR1 MNHEY, CDR2 SMNVEV (reference sequence). V dropped 0 bases and J dropped 1 base, with 11 bases sitting between them. This CDR3 contains 16 residues.

V and J are TRBV18 and TRBJ2-1, with 13 nucleotides matching TRBD2. The CDR3 runs 16 residues. CDR1 is KGHSH and CDR2 is LQKENI in the germline V gene. V lost 6 bases to trimming and J lost 2 bases; unmatched junction nucleotides: 4. In DNA form, the CDR3 reads TGTGCCAGCTCCCCGGGACTAGCGGGGACCTACAATGAGCAGTTCTTC. It yields the protein CASSPGLAGTYNEQFF.

The chain combines TRBV2 with TRBJ1-1; D is unresolved. Germline V gives CDR1 SNHLY, CDR2 FYNNEI. V lost 4 bases and J 1 base, leaving 7 bases between the germline ends. This CDR3 contains 13 residues. The CDR3 DNA is TGTGCCAGCAGTGGAGGATGGAACACTGAAGCTTTCTTT. Amino acid sequence: CASSGGWNTEAFF.

The rearrangement uses TRBV2 and TRBJ1-1; the D is unclear. Trimming took off 9 bases at V and 2 bases at J, with 10 bases between the two ends. This CDR3 contains 12 residues. Germline lookup yields CDR1 SNHLY and CDR2 FYNNEI. The CDR3 loop reads CASCQKNTEAFF. In DNA form, the CDR3 reads TGTGCCAGTTGCCAGAAAAACACTGAAGCTTTCTTT. Together with reference TRBV2 and TRBJ1-1, the CDR3 gives the full variable domain: EPEVTQTPSHQVTQMGQEVILRCVPISNHLYFYWYRQILGQKVEFLVSFYNNEISEKSEIFDDQFSVERPDGSNFTLKIRSTKLEDSAMYFCASCQKNTEAFFGQGTRLTVV.

The chain carries TRBV27 and TRBJ2-2, with TRBD2 matching 12 bases. The germline V gene encodes CDR1 MNHEY and CDR2 SMNVEV (reference sequence). CDR3 length: 17 amino acids. Trimming removed 6 bases from V and 0 bases from J; junction bases left unmatched: 5. The CDR3 protein is CASRGGLAGTNTGELFF. Here the CDR3 DNA reads TGTGCCAGCAGGGGCGGACTAGCGGGAACGAACACCGGGGAGCTGTTTTTT.

The DNA for the CDR3 is TGTGCCAGCAGTGAAGCGACTAGCGGGAACGCCCTTGATTCCTACAATGAGCAGTTCTTC. This sequence encodes CASSEATSGNALDSYNEQFF. The V call is TRBV2, the J call TRBJ2-1, with TRBD2 matching 11 bases. CDR1 and CDR2 from the germline V gene are SNHLY and FYNNEI. This CDR3 is 20 amino acids long. Unmatched junction bases numbered 11, after V lost 0 bases and J lost 1 base.

This chain uses TRBV12-5 with TRBJ2-2; no clear D. Trimming pared 0 bases from V and 7 bases from J, leaving 15 bases between. This CDR3 is 16 amino acids long. Germline V gene data show CDR1 as LGHNT and CDR2 as FRNRAP. CDR3 protein: CASGLVPQRTSGELFF. The CDR3 nucleotides read TGTGCTAGTGGTTTGGTCCCACAGAGAACAAGCGGGGAGCTGTTTTTT.

V and J are TRBV10-2 and TRBJ1-2, with D perhaps TRBD1 (5 bases). V lost 8 bases and J lost 7, with 20 bases in between. Germline CDR1 WSHSY, CDR2 SAAADI. The CDR3 runs 14 residues. In DNA, the CDR3 is TGCGCCAGCCGCTGGGGGGGTGGGATCAGTGGCTACACCTTC. Protein sequence: CASRWGGGISGYTF.

The chain recombines TRBV6-1 with TRBJ2-2; D remains unclear. The germline CDR1 and CDR2 sequences are MNHNS and SASEGT. The CDR3 covers 14 residues. Trimming removed 5 bases from V and 0 bases from J, with 7 bases in between. The CDR3 coding sequence is TGTGCCAGCAGTCTCCTAGCGAACACCGGGGAGCTGTTTTTT. This codes for CASSLLANTGELFF.

The V and J genes are TRBV30 and TRBJ2-1, with a weak D call TRBD1 (6 bases). From germline, CDR1 is GTSNPN and CDR2 SVGIG (reference sequence). V lost 5 bases, J lost 10 bases, and 12 bases lay in between. The CDR3 is made up of 11 amino acids. CDR3 in DNA: TGTGCCTGGCAGGGGTACTGGGAGCAGTTCTTC. This gives the protein CAWQGYWEQFF.

The sample holds one count of this clone. V usage is TRBV7-6 and J usage is TRBJ1-1; D ambiguous. The CDR3 covers 14 residues. Trimming shortened V by 1 base and J by 4 bases, and 10 bases separated the two germline ends. CDR1 is SGHVS and CDR2 is FNYEAQ in the germline V gene. The CDR3 bases are TGTGCCAGCAGCTTAGGCTCTTTCGGCACTGAAGCTTTCTTT. Amino acids: CASSLGSFGTEAFF.

CDR3 coding DNA: TGTGCCAGCAGCTTAGTCCCCGGGAGTAGCGACGAGCAGTACTTC. It translates to CASSLVPGSSDEQYF. The chain links TRBV13 to TRBJ2-7, with D possibly matching TRBD2 (6 bases). Germline loops: CDR1 PRHDT, CDR2 FYEKMQ (reference sequence). The CDR3 loop spans 15 amino acids. The V gene lost 1 base and the J gene lost 5 bases, with 15 bases spanning the gap.

The CDR3 DNA follows: TGTGCCAGCATGCGTACAGAAGGGGGTGAAAAACTGTTTTTT. This sequence encodes CASMRTEGGEKLFF. This chain connects TRBV25-1 to TRBJ1-4; the D gene is possibly TRBD1 (6 bases). Deletions cut 7 bases from V and 7 bases from J, with 16 bases between. The germline V gene has CDR1 MGHDK and CDR2 SYGVNS. The CDR3 is made up of 14 amino acids.

With respect to this clone: This is likely a read error, given that the CDR3 carries no conserved phenylalanine or tryptophan at its end. V is TRBV4-1 and J is TRBJ2-7; tentatively, D is TRBD2 (5 bases). In germline, CDR1 is MGHRA, CDR2 YSYEKL. The V and J ends lost 4 bases and 1 base respectively, with 8 bases between them. The CDR3 covers 13 residues. The chain's CDR3 is CASSRSGSYEQYL. The CDR3 nucleotides read TGCGCCAGCAGCCGAAGCGGTTCCTACGAGCAGTACCTC.

The chain carries TRBV12-5 and TRBJ1-5; 7 positions match TRBD1. The CDR3 consists of 13 residues. Per the germline V gene, CDR1 is LGHNT and CDR2 is FRNRAP. The ends lost 5 bases at V and 5 bases at J; junction bases unmatched: 3. CDR3 amino acids: CASGRTGDQPQHF. CDR3 nucleotides: TGTGCTAGTGGTAGAACAGGGGATCAGCCCCAGCATTTT.

The chain links TRBV27 to TRBJ2-2; the match to TRBD2 covers 11 bases. CDR3 length: 16 amino acids. Trimming removed 2 bases from V and 1 base from J; junction bases left unmatched: 0. CDR1 and CDR2 from the germline V gene are MNHEY and SMNVEV (reference sequence). The CDR3 bases are TGTGCCAGCAGTTTAGGACTAGCGGGGAACACCGGGGAGCTGTTTTTT. This translates into CASSLGLAGNTGELFF.

The J gene is TRBJ2-7, the V gene TRBV30; possibly TRBD1 for D (5 bases). Germline V gene sequence: CDR1 GTSNPN, CDR2 SVGIG (reference sequence). The V end was cut by 3 bases, the J end by 5 bases, with 8 bases between. The CDR3 consists of 11 residues. CDR3 sequence: CAWSGRDEQYF. CDR3 DNA: TGTGCCTGGAGCGGCAGGGACGAGCAGTACTTC.

The chain combines TRBV10-3 with TRBJ2-5; 7 nucleotides match TRBD1. The CDR3 runs 16 residues. The V gene end was trimmed by 5 bases and the J gene end by 5 bases; junction bases not matched to a gene: 14. The germline V gene has CDR1 ENHRY and CDR2 SYGVKD. This CDR3 is CAISKSGTDSWETQYF. The CDR3 nucleotides are TGTGCCATCAGTAAATCCGGGACAGACTCCTGGGAGACCCAGTACTTC.

The chain couples TRBV13 to TRBJ1-5; TRBD1 matches at 7 bases. The CDR3 is made up of 13 amino acids. From germline, CDR1 is PRHDT and CDR2 FYEKMQ (reference sequence). The trim removed 2 bases at V and 5 bases at J, leaving 0 bases unmatched. The chain's CDR3 is CASSLQGDQPQHF. In DNA, the CDR3 is TGTGCCAGCAGCTTACAGGGGGATCAGCCCCAGCATTTT.

This chain connects TRBV19 to TRBJ1-5; 7 nucleotides align to TRBD1. This CDR3 is 15 amino acids long. The germline V gene has CDR1 LNHDA and CDR2 SQIVND (reference sequence). The V segment lost 2 bases and the J segment 3 bases; nucleotides outside the gene matches: 4. The CDR3 region is CASSIQGGSNQPQHF. Here the CDR3 DNA reads TGTGCCAGTAGTATACAGGGGGGATCCAATCAGCCCCAGCATTTT.

The rearrangement links TRBV7-7 to TRBJ2-3, with no clear D. This CDR3 comprises 13 residues. Germline loops: CDR1 SSHAT, CDR2 FNYEAQ (reference sequence). V lost 1 base, J lost 2 bases, and 4 bases lay in between. This CDR3 reads CASSLEATDTQYF. The CDR3 region has the DNA TGTGCCAGCAGCTTAGAAGCCACAGATACGCAGTATTTT.

The chain is built from TRBV23-1 and TRBJ2-7; D call uncertain. TRBV23-1 is labeled an ORF, and its function is uncertain. The CDR3 length is 13 residues. The germline V and J ends were trimmed by 2 bases and 0 bases, with 5 bases remaining between them. The DNA for the CDR3 is TGCGCCAGCAGTCAACTAGTCTCCTACGAGCAGTACTTC. It encodes CASSQLVSYEQYF.

This rearrangement joins TRBV2 to TRBJ2-7, with TRBD1 identical over 11 bases. From germline, CDR1 is SNHLY and CDR2 FYNNEI. The V gene end was trimmed by 0 bases and the J gene end by 4 bases; junction bases not matched to a gene: 5. The CDR3 covers 16 residues. CDR3 DNA sequence: TGTGCCAGCAGTGAAGCGGGGACAGGGGGTACGTACGAGCAGTACTTC. Translation gives CASSEAGTGGTYEQYF. The complete variable domain, with remaining parts taken from reference TRBV2 and TRBJ2-7, reads EPEVTQTPSHQVTQMGQEVILRCVPISNHLYFYWYRQILGQKVEFLVSFYNNEISEKSEIFDDQFSVERPDGSNFTLKIRSTKLEDSAMYFCASSEAGTGGTYEQYFGPGTRLTVT.

The chain recombines TRBV6-1 with TRBJ2-2; 8 nucleotides agree with TRBD1. The CDR3 extends over 16 amino acids. Germline CDR1 reads MNHNS; CDR2 reads SASEGT. Trimming cost V 2 bases and J 4 bases; bases outside gene matches: 6. DNA of the CDR3: TGTGCCAGCAGTGAACAAGGGACAGGCTTCACCGGGGAGCTGTTTTTT. It yields the protein CASSEQGTGFTGELFF.

The CDR3 DNA reads as TGCGCCAGCAGTGGGACTAGCGGGAGTTTCCACGCAGATACGCAGTATTTT. Translation gives CASSGTSGSFHADTQYF. This rearrangement joins TRBV5-1 to TRBJ2-3, with 14 positions matching TRBD2. Germline CDR1 is SGHRS and CDR2 is YFSETQ. This CDR3 spans 17 amino acids. Germline trimming cut 5 bases from V and 4 bases from J; bases unmatched to any gene: 9. Full variable domain (rest looked up from reference TRBV5-1 and TRBJ2-3): KAGVTQTPRYLIKTRGQQVTLSCSPISGHRSVSWYQQTPGQGLQFLFEYFSETQRNKGNFPGRFSGRQFSNSRSEMNVSTLELGDSALYLCASSGTSGSFHADTQYFGPGTRLTVL.